The TCR beta chain under discussion was sequenced for a study of cytomegalovirus exposure and HLA in healthy donors. The CDR3 runs to 12 residues. Looked up from germline, CDR1 is SQVTM and CDR2 is ANQGSEA. V was cut by 4 bases and J by 5 bases, with 11 bases left in between. Regarding this clone: Antigen unknown.

Produced via immunoSEQ multiplex PCR; TCRdb's table is partial and in-frame only. The table has 200,000 to 250,000 clones, around four fifths seen once. From the roughly 110-subject validation cohort, which was separate from the roughly 690-subject first cohort, the donors were drawn. Study-wide findings and caveats: Subsequent analysis showed first-cohort TCR clusters tending to co-occur in about 110 validation repertoires. About 180 TCR beta chains were listed as cytomegalovirus-associated. Reports showed the classifier diagnosing cytomegalovirus status with high specificity and sensitivity.

V is TRBV29-1 and J is TRBJ1-1; the D gene is possibly TRBD1 (5 bases). The receptor was derived from a woman aged 25 to 39 in good health and CMV-seropositive. Sequencing was carried out using PBMCs. This CDR3 reads CSVAGKETEAFF. The CDR3 DNA reads as TGCAGCGTTGCAGGGAAGGAGACTGAAGCTTTCTTT.